This paragraph covers one T cell receptor beta chain sequence. The sample has other DNA sequences that encode this CDR3 too. Original methodology: Filtering differed for immunoSEQ, which gave only junction sequences without quality scores. Method: immunoSEQ multiplex PCR; TCRdb's copy keeps in-frame clones and lacks some. From that table come the V and J calls and clone size; the DNA was used to work out D and trimming. The profile shows fewer than 850,000 clones, 72% of them singletons. This sample was included in a study of shared clonotypes between healthy human individuals. CDR1 is KGHSH and CDR2 is LQKENI in the germline V gene. V was clipped by 2 bases and J by 4 bases; unmatched bases: 3. The CDR3 spans 16 residues.

This receptor was identified in a woman in her twenties or thirties in good health. The V and J genes are TRBV18 and TRBJ2-1; 12 bases map to TRBD2. The sample taken for sequencing was memory CD4+ T cells sorted from blood. Subset of the sample: CD45RA-negative fraction. CDR3 in DNA: TGTGCCAGCTCACCAGGTCTAGCGGGAGGGTACAATGAGCAGTTCTTC. Amino acids: CASSPGLAGGYNEQFF.